A selection of T cell receptor beta chains follows, all from one sample in a study of identical twins. TCRdb re-derived calls from the 5' RACE reads in MiXCR, one entry per CDR3 protein. The data contain approximately 1.8 million distinct CDR3 sequences, 32% of them singletons. The sequencing sample was made of cord blood. These TCRs come from a newborn girl in good health. Each CDR3 is given with its conserved first and last residue. D genes are given only for firm matches. Not all rows give a size; the values are once, few, many and, for expanded clones, a class.

j_gene | abundance | d_gene | v_gene | CDR3nt | CDR3aa
TRBJ1-1 | once | . | TRBV5-1 | TGCGCCAGCAGCTTGGACGATCTACGGGTACGAGATGAAGCTTTCTTT | CASSLDDLRVRDEAFF
TRBJ2-7 | many | . | TRBV5-1 | TGCGCCAGCAGCTTGGCAACAGGGTACATCAAGGAGCAGTACTTC | CASSLATGYIKEQYF
TRBJ1-3 | once | . | TRBV4-2 | TGTGCCAGCAGCCACCGGGCCGGGACACCAGGAAACACCATATATTTT | CASSHRAGTPGNTIYF
TRBJ2-2 | few | . | TRBV11-2 | TGTGCCAGCACCCACCCCGCCGGGGAGCTGTTTTTT | CASTHPAGELFF
TRBJ2-2 | . | . | TRBV3-1 | TGTGCCAGCAGCCTAGCGGTGTCCAAGGGGGCCGGGGAGCTGTTTTTT | CASSLAVSKGAGELFF
TRBJ2-2 | . | . | TRBV7-2 | TGTGCCAGCAGCTCGCGCCCGGGACTGCCCGGGGAGCTGTTTTTT | CASSSRPGLPGELFF
TRBJ2-2 | . | TRBD1 | TRBV24-1 | TGTGCCACCAGTGATCCCGGACAGGGGCAGGGGGAGCTGTTTTTT | CATSDPGQGQGELFF
TRBJ2-1 | many | . | TRBV12-3/TRBV12-4 | TGTGCCAGCAGTTCATCCCGGGACGCCATAGCGCGGAATGAGCAGTTCTTC | CASSSSRDAIARNEQFF
TRBJ1-2 | few | TRBD1 | TRBV29-1 | TGCAGCGTTGACGCTAGACAGGGTTTGAACTATGGCTACACCTTC | CSVDARQGLNYGYTF
TRBJ2-1 | few | . | TRBV5-6 | TGTGCCAGCAGCTTGTGGGGGGCTCACAATGAGCAGTTCTTC | CASSLWGAHNEQFF
TRBJ1-6 | . | . | TRBV5-6 | TGTGCCAGCAGCTTGGTCCTCGGGGATTCACCCCTCCACTTT | CASSLVLGDSPLHF
TRBJ1-1 | . | . | TRBV5-1 | TGCGCCAGCACGTCCAGCTCGTCTGGTGGTGAAGCTTTCTTT | CASTSSSSGGEAFF
TRBJ2-1 | . | . | TRBV2 | TGTGCCAGCGTTGTAAACTCCTACAATGAGCAGTTCTTC | CASVVNSYNEQFF
TRBJ2-1 | . | TRBD2 | TRBV7-7 | TGTGCTAGCAGGGAGGGGTACTCCTCCTACAATGAGCAGTTCTTC | CASREGYSSYNEQFF
TRBJ2-7 | . | . | TRBV3-1 | TGTGCCAGCAGCCAAGGTATAGGGGCCCTGACCCACGAGCAGTACTTC | CASSQGIGALTHEQYF
TRBJ2-1 | few | . | TRBV20-1 | TGCAGTGTTATCGACTTAGCAGGGAATGAGCAGTTCTTC | CSVIDLAGNEQFF
TRBJ1-5 | . | . | TRBV20-1 | TGCAGTGCTAGAGATTCCCATGGAAGGGGCAATCAGCCCCAGCATTTT | CSARDSHGRGNQPQHF
TRBJ2-3 | . | TRBD2 | TRBV6-2/TRBV6-3 | TGTGCCAGCAGTTACTCGCGGGAGGGATTGTACACAGATACGCAGTATTTT | CASSYSREGLYTDTQYF
TRBJ2-3 | few | TRBD2 | TRBV4-1 | TGCGCCAGCAGCAACCCGGGACTAGCGGGAGTTGATTACACAGATACGCAGTATTTT | CASSNPGLAGVDYTDTQYF
TRBJ2-3 | . | TRBD1 | TRBV18 | TGTGCCAGCTCAGCCGGACAGGGTATAGGCACAGATACGCAGTATTTT | CASSAGQGIGTDTQYF
TRBJ2-5 | . | TRBD2 | TRBV12-3/TRBV12-4 | TGTGCCAGCAATTTGGGACTAGCGGGACAAGAGACCCAGTACTTC | CASNLGLAGQETQYF
TRBJ1-2 | . | . | TRBV20-1 | TGCAGTGCTAAGAGGTCTCCCGGCTCCACCTTC | CSAKRSPGSTF
TRBJ2-1 | . | TRBD2 | TRBV27 | TGTGCCAGCAGTTTTCTTAGCGGGAGGGCTCACAATGAGCAGTTCTTC | CASSFLSGRAHNEQFF
TRBJ1-4 | . | TRBD1 | TRBV24-1 | TGTGCCACCAGTGATTTGCCGACAGGGGGCTATGAAAAACTGTTTTTT | CATSDLPTGGYEKLFF
TRBJ1-6 | . | . | TRBV12-3/TRBV12-4 | TGTGCCAGCAGTTTTCGCCGTCTATCCTATAATTCACCCCTCCACTTT | CASSFRRLSYNSPLHF
TRBJ1-4 | . | . | TRBV28 | TGTGCCAGCAGTTCCGGGACGGGAATAAATGAAAAACTGTTTTTT | CASSSGTGINEKLFF
TRBJ2-7 | few | TRBD2 | TRBV20-1 | TGCAGTGCTGGACGACTAGCGGGAGAAACTGAGCAGTACTTC | CSAGRLAGETEQYF
TRBJ1-2 | . | . | TRBV20-1 | TGCAGTGCTGAACGAGCTCAGGGAAACGGCTACACCTTC | CSAERAQGNGYTF
TRBJ2-7 | few | . | TRBV10-2 | TGCGCCAGCAGAGGGACTCGGAGTTCCTACGAGCAGTACTTC | CASRGTRSSYEQYF
TRBJ1-2 | . | . | TRBV28 | TGTGCCAGCTTCCATGGACGAAGGGGGGCCGGCTACACCTTC | CASFHGRRGAGYTF
TRBJ2-5 | many | TRBD2 | TRBV28 | TGTGCCAGCAGTTTACTAGCGGGAGAAGAGACCCAGTACTTC | CASSLLAGEETQYF
TRBJ2-5 | . | . | TRBV27 | TGTGCCAGCAGTTTATCCTTCCTAGGAGCCGGAGGAGGGACCCAGTACTTC | CASSLSFLGAGGGTQYF
TRBJ1-2 | few | TRBD1 | TRBV4-1 | TGCGCCAGCAGCCAAGTACCCAGGGGGGCTAACTATGGCTACACCTTC | CASSQVPRGANYGYTF
TRBJ2-5 | . | . | TRBV20-1 | TGCAGTGCCCCGGGCCAGGGTAGGGAGACCCAGTACTTC | CSAPGQGRETQYF
TRBJ2-7 | . | TRBD1 | TRBV10-3 | TGTGCCATCGGGGACAGGGGGTCCTCCTACGAGCAGTACTTC | CAIGDRGSSYEQYF
TRBJ2-5 | few | . | TRBV29-1 | TGCAGCGTTGGTTATGCCAGTGGGGGCGCGGAGACCCAGTACTTC | CSVGYASGGAETQYF
TRBJ2-1 | . | . | TRBV7-9 | TGTGCCAGCAGCTTAGAAATTGCTGGGATAGAGACCCAGTTCTTC | CASSLEIAGIETQFF
TRBJ2-1 | few | TRBD2 | TRBV4-1 | TGCGCCAGCAGCCAAGTAGCGGGACTAGGCCGCAATGAGCAGTTCTTC | CASSQVAGLGRNEQFF
TRBJ1-6 | . | . | TRBV7-2 | TGTGCCAGCAGCTTAGGGGGGACAATTTATAATTCACCCCTCCACTTT | CASSLGGTIYNSPLHF
TRBJ2-5 | . | . | TRBV3-1 | TGTGCCAGCAGCCAAGAGGCGCCAGTAAATGAGCAGTACTTC | CASSQEAPVNEQYF
TRBJ2-3 | . | . | TRBV5-1 | TGCGCCAGCAGCTTGAGGGGAGACGCAGATACGCAGTATTTT | CASSLRGDADTQYF
TRBJ2-7 | . | TRBD1 | TRBV12-3/TRBV12-4 | TGTGCCAGCACCCGGGACAGCCTTTCCTACGAGCAGTACTTC | CASTRDSLSYEQYF
TRBJ2-5 | . | . | TRBV19 | TGTGCCACTATGACTAGGAGCGGGCGGGCAGAGACCCAGTACTTC | CATMTRSGRAETQYF
TRBJ1-1 | . | . | TRBV3-1 | TGTGCCAGCAGCCAAGATCGAATAGAAAGGAAAGCTTTCTTT | CASSQDRIERKAFF
TRBJ2-3 | . | . | TRBV7-2 | TGTGCCAGCAGCCCCCCCGGACTATCGGGAGATACGCAGTATTTT | CASSPPGLSGDTQYF
TRBJ2-3 | once | . | TRBV20-1 | TGCAGTGCTAGTGTCGCGGCCACAGATACGCGGTATTTT | CSASVAATDTRYF
TRBJ2-3 | few | TRBD2 | TRBV9 | TGTGCCAGCAGCCCGACTAGCACCGCAGATACGCAGTATTTT | CASSPTSTADTQYF
TRBJ2-1 | . | TRBD2 | TRBV4-2 | TGTGCCAGCAGCCAAGGAGACGGGAGGGCGTACAATGAGCAGTTCTTC | CASSQGDGRAYNEQFF
TRBJ2-1 | few | TRBD2 | TRBV6-2/TRBV6-3 | TGTGCCAGCAGGCCAGCGGGAGCGCTCAATGAGCAGTTCTTC | CASRPAGALNEQFF
TRBJ1-1 | . | TRBD1 | TRBV5-1 | TGCGCCAGCAGCTCGTGGACAGGGGGAATGGCTGAAGCTTTCTTT | CASSSWTGGMAEAFF
TRBJ1-2 | few | . | TRBV21-1 | TGTGCCAGCAGCAAACCGGGACAGCAAGCTAACTATGGCTACACCTTC | CASSKPGQQANYGYTF
TRBJ2-5 | . | . | TRBV9 | TGTGCCAGCAGCGTATCTGGCGAAGAGACCCATTACTTC | CASSVSGEETHYF
TRBJ2-7 | . | TRBD1 | TRBV10-3 | TGTGCCATCAGCAATACAGGGGGCAACGAGCAGTACTTC | CAISNTGGNEQYF
TRBJ1-2 | few | TRBD1 | TRBV11-1 | TGTGCCAGCAGCGCCACAGGGGTCGATGGCTACACCTTC | CASSATGVDGYTF